This T cell receptor (beta chain) came from a study of regulatory T cells in long-lasting Graves disease. According to the study, TCR beta libraries were built with iRepertoire HTBI primers and CDR3-region Arm-PCR. TCRdb passed the multiplex PCR reads through MiXCR, listing each CDR3 protein once. The table lists over 450,000 distinct CDR3 sequences, approximately 12% of them singletons. This clonotype has a count of ten or more. Time point reported: newly diagnosed GD, antithyroid drugs for less than 3 months. PBMC-derived RNA was used for the TCR library. Another study also made use of these data, one on T cells in Graves' hyperthyroidism and ophthalmopathy. From that study: Patients counted as stable if ophthalmopathy did not develop within 18 months.

The sequence derives from a woman in her twenties or thirties with Graves disease. The specimen comprised peripheral blood mononuclear cells (PBMCs), sampled at new diagnosis, from a patient treated with antithyroid drugs.

The DNA for the CDR3 is TGTGCCAGCAGCCCCGGGAACACCGGGGAGCTGTTTTTT. The encoded protein is CASSPGNTGELFF. The V and J genes are TRBV7-9 and TRBJ2-2; D is uncertain. CDR1 is SEHNR, CDR2 FQNEAQ, per germline (reference sequence). The CDR3 spans 13 residues. V dropped 5 bases and J dropped 1 base, with 5 bases sitting between them.